What follows are 6 T cell receptor beta chains derived from one specimen sequenced in a study of control samples from healthy donors and cancer patients. Assay: immunoSEQ multiplex PCR; the TCRdb copy retains only in-frame clones and omits some. The sample holds 100,000 to 150,000 clones, roughly 87% seen once. Material: blood. These receptors all stem from a man aged 40-49 years in good health.

V and J are TRBV24-1 and TRBJ2-1, with D unclear. The V end lost 5 bases, the J end lost 2 bases, and 12 bases lay between the germline ends. CDR3 length equals 15 residues. The germline gives CDR1 KGHDR, CDR2 SFDVKD. The CDR3 coding sequence is TGTGCCACCAGTGCCGGTGGGAATACCTACAATGAGCAGTTCTTC. Protein sequence: CATSAGGNTYNEQFF.

CDR3 sequence: CASSWTGRAWNEQFF. In DNA form, the CDR3 reads TGTGCCAGCAGTTGGACAGGTAGGGCGTGGAATGAGCAGTTCTTC. The chain joins TRBV6-5 to TRBJ2-1, with TRBD1 matching 7 bases. The CDR3 consists of 15 residues. Germline assignment: CDR1 MNHEY and CDR2 SVGAGI. V shed 4 bases, J shed 7 bases, and the junction held 10 bases outside the gene matches.

The chain couples TRBV7-8 to TRBJ2-7, with a weak D call TRBD1 (7 bases). V was clipped by 1 base and J by 0 bases, with 16 bases between them. CDR1 is SGHVS and CDR2 is FQNEAQ in the germline V gene. This CDR3 spans 17 amino acids. CDR3 DNA: TGTGCCAGCAGCTTAGGAGGCGGGGACAGAGGCTCCTACGAGCAGTACTTC. Translated: CASSLGGGDRGSYEQYF.

The gene calls are TRBV7-6 and TRBJ1-5, with D maybe TRBD1 (5 bases). The CDR3 totals 15 residues. V lost 5 bases and J lost 4, with 15 bases in between. Germline CDR1 and CDR2: SGHVS and FNYEAQ. The CDR3, as DNA: TGTGCCAGCAGCCCACAGCCCCAGGGTAATCAGCCCCAGCATTTT. Encoded protein: CASSPQPQGNQPQHF.

The chain is built from TRBV6-4 and TRBJ2-3; perhaps TRBD2 as D (5 bases). The germline CDR1 and CDR2 sequences are MRHNA and SNTAGT. The CDR3 contains 13 residues. V was cut by 8 bases and J by 0 bases, with 9 bases left in between. CDR3 bases: TGTGCCAGCTCGCGGACTAGCACAGATACGCAGTATTTT. This gives the protein CASSRTSTDTQYF.

In its sample, this clone was seen once. J is TRBJ1-1 and V is TRBV25-1; tentative D call: TRBD1 (5 bases). The CDR3 length is 13 residues. With 4 bases removed from V and 5 bases from J, the gap between germline ends came to 11 bases. Germline lookup yields CDR1 MGHDK and CDR2 SYGVNS. CDR3 in amino acids: CASSVDMITEAFF. CDR3 in DNA: TGTGCCAGCAGTGTGGACATGATTACTGAAGCTTTCTTT.